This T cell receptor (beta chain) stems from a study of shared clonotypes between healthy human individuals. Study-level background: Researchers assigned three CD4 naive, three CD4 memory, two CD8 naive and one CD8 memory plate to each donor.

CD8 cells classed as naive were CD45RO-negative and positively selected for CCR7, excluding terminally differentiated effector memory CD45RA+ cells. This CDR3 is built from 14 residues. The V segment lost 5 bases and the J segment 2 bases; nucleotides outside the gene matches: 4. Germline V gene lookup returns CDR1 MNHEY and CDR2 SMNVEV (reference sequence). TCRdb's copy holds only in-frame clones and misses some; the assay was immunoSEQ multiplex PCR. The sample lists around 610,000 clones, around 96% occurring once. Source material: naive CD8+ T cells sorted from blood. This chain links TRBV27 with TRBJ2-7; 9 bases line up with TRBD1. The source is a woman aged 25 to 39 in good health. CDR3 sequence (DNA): TGTGCCAGCAGTCCACAGGGGGCCCCCTACGAGCAGTACTTC. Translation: CASSPQGAPYEQYF.